This T cell receptor beta chain was sequenced for a study of blood T cells in healthy people across ages. Primers used in a second PCR of roughly 6 to 12 cycles were a sample-barcoded 5' primer and a J-beta primer mix. All samples yielded 2.5 million or more CDR3-containing paired-end reads. One entry per CDR3 protein results from TCRdb running MiXCR on the 5' RACE reads. The table lists some 700,000 distinct CDR3 sequences, approximately 39% of them singletons. General study findings and limits: Not knowing donor CMV status may have confounded expanded clonotype changes. Naive CD4+ cell counts and diversity both ran higher in long-lived than in aged donors. Estimated diversity that came from one million T cells was considered an underestimate.

CDR1 is SGDLS and CDR2 is YYNGEE in the germline V gene. The CDR3 is made up of 13 amino acids. Trimming cost V 3 bases and J 7 bases, with 14 bases left between them. With regard to this clonotype: Its antigen is not identified.

Sequenced material: blood. The receptor's source is a woman aged 55-70 years in good health. The J gene is TRBJ2-7, the V gene TRBV9; D is possibly TRBD2 (7 bases). CDR3 DNA: TGTGCCAGCAGCGGAGGGGGGGACACGGAGCAGTACTTC. Translating it yields CASSGGGDTEQYF.